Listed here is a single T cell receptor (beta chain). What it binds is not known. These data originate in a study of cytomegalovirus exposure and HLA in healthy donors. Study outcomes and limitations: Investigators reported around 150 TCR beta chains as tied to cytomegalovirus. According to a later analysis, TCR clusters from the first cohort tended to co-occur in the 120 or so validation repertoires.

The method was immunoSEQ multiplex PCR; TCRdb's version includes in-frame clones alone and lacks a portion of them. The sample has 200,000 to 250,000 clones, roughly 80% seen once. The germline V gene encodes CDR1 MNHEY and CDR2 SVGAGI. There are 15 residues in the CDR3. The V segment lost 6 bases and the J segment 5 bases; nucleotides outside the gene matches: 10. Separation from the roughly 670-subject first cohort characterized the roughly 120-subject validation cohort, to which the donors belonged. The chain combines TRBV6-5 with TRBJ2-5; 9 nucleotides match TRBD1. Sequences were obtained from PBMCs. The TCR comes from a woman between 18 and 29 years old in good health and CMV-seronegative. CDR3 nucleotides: TGTGCCAGCAGAACAGACAGGGGGGCCAAGGAGACCCAGTACTTC. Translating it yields CASRTDRGAKETQYF.